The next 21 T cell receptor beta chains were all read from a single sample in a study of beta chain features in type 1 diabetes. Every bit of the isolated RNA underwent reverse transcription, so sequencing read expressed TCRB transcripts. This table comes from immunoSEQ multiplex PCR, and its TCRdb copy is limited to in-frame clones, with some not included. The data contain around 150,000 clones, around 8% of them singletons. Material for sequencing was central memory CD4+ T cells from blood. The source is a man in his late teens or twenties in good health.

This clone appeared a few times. The CDR3 bases are TGTGCCAGCAGCTTAGATGCGAACACCATATATTTT. Protein sequence: CASSLDANTIYF. The chain has TRBV7-9 and TRBJ1-3, with D hard to call. The CDR3 runs to 12 residues. CDR1 SEHNR and CDR2 FQNEAQ come from the germline V gene (reference sequence). The V gene lost 1 base and the J gene lost 7 bases, with 5 bases spanning the gap.

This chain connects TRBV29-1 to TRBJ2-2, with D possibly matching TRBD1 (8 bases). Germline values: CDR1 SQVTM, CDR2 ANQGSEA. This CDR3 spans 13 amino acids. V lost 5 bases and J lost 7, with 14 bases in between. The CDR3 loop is CSVNRGGNGELFF. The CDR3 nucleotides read TGCAGCGTTAACAGGGGGGGTAACGGGGAGCTGTTTTTT.

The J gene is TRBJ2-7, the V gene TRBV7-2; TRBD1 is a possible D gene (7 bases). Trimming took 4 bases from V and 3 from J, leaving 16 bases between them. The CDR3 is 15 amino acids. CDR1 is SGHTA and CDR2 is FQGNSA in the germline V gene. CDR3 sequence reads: CASSSPGAGGYEQYF. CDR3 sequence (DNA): TGTGCCAGCAGCTCGCCGGGAGCAGGGGGCTACGAGCAGTACTTC.

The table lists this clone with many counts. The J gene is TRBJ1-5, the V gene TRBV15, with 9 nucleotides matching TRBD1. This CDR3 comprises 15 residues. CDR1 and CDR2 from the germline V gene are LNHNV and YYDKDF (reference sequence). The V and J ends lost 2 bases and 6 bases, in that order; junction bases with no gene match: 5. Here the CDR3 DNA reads TGTGCCACCAGCAGAAGACAGGGGGAGGCTCAGCCCCAGCATTTT. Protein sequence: CATSRRQGEAQPQHF. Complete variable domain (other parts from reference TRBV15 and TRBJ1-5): DAMVIQNPRYQVTQFGKPVTLSCSQTLNHNVMYWYQQKSSQAPKLLFHYYDKDFNNEADTPDNFQSRRPNTSFCFLDIRSPGLGDTAMYLCATSRRQGEAQPQHFGDGTRLSIL.

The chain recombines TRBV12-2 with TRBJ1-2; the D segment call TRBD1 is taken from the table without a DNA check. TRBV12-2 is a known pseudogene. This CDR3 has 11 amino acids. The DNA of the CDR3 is TGTGCAAGTCGCCAGGGGTCTGGCTACACCTTC. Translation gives CASRQGSGYTF.

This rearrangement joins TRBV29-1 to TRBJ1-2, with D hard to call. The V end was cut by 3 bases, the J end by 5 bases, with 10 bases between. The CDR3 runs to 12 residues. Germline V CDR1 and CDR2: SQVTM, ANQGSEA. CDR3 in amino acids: CSVEKRLYGYTF. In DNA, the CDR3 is TGCAGCGTTGAGAAGAGATTATATGGCTACACCTTC.

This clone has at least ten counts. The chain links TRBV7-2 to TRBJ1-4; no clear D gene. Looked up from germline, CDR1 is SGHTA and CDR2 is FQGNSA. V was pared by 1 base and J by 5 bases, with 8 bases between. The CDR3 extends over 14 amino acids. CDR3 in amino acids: CASSLVPGNEKLFF. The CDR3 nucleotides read TGTGCCAGCAGCTTAGTGCCCGGGAATGAAAAACTGTTTTTT. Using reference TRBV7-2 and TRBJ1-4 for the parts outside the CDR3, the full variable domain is GAGVSQSPSNKVTEKGKDVELRCDPISGHTALYWYRQSLGQGLEFLIYFQGNSAPDKSGLPSDRFSAERTGGSVSTLTIQRTQQEDSAVYLCASSLVPGNEKLFFGSGTQLSVL.

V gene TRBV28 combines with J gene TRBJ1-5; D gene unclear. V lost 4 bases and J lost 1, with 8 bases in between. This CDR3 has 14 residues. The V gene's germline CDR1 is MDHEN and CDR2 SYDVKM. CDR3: CASSSGGSNQPQHF. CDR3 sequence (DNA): TGTGCCAGCAGTTCGGGAGGGAGCAATCAGCCCCAGCATTTT.

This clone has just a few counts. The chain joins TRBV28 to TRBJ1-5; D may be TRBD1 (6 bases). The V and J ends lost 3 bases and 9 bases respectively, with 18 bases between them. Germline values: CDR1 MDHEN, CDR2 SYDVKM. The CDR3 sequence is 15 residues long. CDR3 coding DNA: TGTGCCAGCAGTTTTCACCGGGCAGGGGACACGCCCCAGCATTTT. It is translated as CASSFHRAGDTPQHF.

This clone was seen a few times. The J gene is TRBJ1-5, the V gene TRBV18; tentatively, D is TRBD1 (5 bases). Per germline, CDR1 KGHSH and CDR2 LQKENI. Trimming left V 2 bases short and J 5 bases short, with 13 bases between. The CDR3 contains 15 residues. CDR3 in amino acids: CASSPTQGTHQPQHF. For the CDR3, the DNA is TGTGCCAGCTCACCAACGCAGGGAACCCATCAGCCCCAGCATTTT.

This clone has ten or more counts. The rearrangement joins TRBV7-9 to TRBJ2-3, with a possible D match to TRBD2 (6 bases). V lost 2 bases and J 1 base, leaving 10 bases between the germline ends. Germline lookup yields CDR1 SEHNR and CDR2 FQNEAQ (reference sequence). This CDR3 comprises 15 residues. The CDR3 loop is CASSLMAGRTDTQYF. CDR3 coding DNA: TGTGCCAGCAGCTTAATGGCGGGGCGCACAGATACGCAGTATTTT. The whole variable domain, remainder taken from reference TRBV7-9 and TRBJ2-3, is DTGVSQNPRHKITKRGQNVTFRCDPISEHNRLYWYRQTLGQGPEFLTYFQNEAQLEKSRLLSDRFSAERPKGSFSTLEIQRTEQGDSAMYLCASSLMAGRTDTQYFGPGTRLTVL.

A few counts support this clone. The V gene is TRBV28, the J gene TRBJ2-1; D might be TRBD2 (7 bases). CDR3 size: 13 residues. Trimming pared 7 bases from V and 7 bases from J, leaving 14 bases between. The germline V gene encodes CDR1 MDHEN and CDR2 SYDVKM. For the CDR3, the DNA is TGTGCCAGCATCCCCGGGGGGCGGAATGAGCAGTTCTTC. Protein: CASIPGGRNEQFF. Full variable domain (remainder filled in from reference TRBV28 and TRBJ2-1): DVKVTQSSRYLVKRTGEKVFLECVQDMDHENMFWYRQDPGLGLRLIYFSYDVKMKEKGDIPEGYSVSREKKERFSLILESASTNQTSMYLCASIPGGRNEQFFGPGTRLTVL.

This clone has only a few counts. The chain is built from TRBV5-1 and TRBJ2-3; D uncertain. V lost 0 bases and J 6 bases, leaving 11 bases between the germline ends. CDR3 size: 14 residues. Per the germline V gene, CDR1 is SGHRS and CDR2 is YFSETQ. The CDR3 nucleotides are TGCGCCAGCAGCTTGGGCTGGTTCCGGGATACGCAGTATTTT. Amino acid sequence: CASSLGWFRDTQYF.

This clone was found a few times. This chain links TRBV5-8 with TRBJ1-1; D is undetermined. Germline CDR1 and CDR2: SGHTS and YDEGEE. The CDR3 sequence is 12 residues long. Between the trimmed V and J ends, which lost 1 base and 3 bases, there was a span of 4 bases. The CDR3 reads CASSLQDTEAFF. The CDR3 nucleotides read TGTGCCAGCAGCTTGCAGGACACTGAAGCTTTCTTT.

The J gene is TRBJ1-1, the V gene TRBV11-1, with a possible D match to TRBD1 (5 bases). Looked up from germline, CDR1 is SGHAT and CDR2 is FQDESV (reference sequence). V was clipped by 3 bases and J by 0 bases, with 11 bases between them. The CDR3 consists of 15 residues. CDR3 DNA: TGTGCCAGCAGCTTCTGGGAGGGGATGAACACTGAAGCTTTCTTT. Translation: CASSFWEGMNTEAFF.

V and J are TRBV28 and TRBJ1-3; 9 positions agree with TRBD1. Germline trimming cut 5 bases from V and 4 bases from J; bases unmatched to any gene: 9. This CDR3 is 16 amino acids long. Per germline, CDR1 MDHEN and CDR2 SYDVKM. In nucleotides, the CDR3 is TGTGCCAGCAGTACCACCGGGACAGGGAACGGAAACACCATATATTTT. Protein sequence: CASSTTGTGNGNTIYF.

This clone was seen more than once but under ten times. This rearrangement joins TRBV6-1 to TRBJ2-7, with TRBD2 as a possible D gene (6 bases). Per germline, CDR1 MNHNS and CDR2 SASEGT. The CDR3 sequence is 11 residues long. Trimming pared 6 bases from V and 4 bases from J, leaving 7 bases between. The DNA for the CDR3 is TGTGCCAGCAGGCTAGCGTACGAGCAGTACTTC. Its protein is CASRLAYEQYF.

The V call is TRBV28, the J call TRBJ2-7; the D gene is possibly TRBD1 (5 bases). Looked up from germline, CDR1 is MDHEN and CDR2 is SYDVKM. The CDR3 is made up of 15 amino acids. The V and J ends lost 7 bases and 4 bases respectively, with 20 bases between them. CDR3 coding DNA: TGTGCCAGCATCTTCTCCACAGGTTCCCGTTACGAGCAGTACTTC. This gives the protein CASIFSTGSRYEQYF.

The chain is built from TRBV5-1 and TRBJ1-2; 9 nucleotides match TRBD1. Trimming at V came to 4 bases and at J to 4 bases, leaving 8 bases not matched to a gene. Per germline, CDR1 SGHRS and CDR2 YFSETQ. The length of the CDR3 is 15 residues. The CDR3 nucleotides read TGCGCCAGCAGCCCCGGGACAGGGCCAGGCTATGGCTACACCTTC. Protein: CASSPGTGPGYGYTF. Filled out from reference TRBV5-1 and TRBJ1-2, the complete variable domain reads KAGVTQTPRYLIKTRGQQVTLSCSPISGHRSVSWYQQTPGQGLQFLFEYFSETQRNKGNFPGRFSGRQFSNSRSEMNVSTLELGDSALYLCASSPGTGPGYGYTFGSGTRLTVV.

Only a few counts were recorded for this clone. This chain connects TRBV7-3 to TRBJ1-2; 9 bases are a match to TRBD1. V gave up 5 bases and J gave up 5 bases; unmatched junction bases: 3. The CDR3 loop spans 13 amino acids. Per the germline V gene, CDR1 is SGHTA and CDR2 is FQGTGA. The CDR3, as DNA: TGTGCCAGCAGCCCGACAGGGGGATATGGCTACACCTTC. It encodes CASSPTGGYGYTF.

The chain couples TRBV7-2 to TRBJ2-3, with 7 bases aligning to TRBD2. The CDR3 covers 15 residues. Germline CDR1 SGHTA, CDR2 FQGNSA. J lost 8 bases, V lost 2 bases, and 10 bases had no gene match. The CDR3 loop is CASSLPTSERGTQYF. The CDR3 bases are TGTGCCAGCAGCTTACCCACGAGTGAGCGGGGTACGCAGTATTTT.